Detailed here is one T cell receptor (beta chain). The antigen is not known. Profiled with immunoSEQ multiplex PCR; TCRdb holds only in-frame clones, not every one. This repertoire shows 13,000 or so clones, about nine tenths found once; its top ten account for 7.8%. This entry belongs to a study of T cell clonotyping in hematopoietic cell transplantation. The CDR3 runs to 13 residues. CDR1 is SGHTS, CDR2 YDEGEE, per germline. V lost 4 bases, J lost 0 bases, and 7 bases lay in between. Broader study findings: Cells were unsorted, so CD4 and CD8 contributions were not separated. After transplant, recipient diversity fell while pathologically expanded clonotypes grew through day 180.

Recipient blood drawn about 28 days pretransplant and days 30, 100, 180 after. The J gene is TRBJ2-5, the V gene TRBV5-8; the D gene is possibly TRBD1 (5 bases). Source: PBMCs, taken 100 days after allogeneic stem cell transplant. This TCR derives from a female patient aged 50-60 years who had an allogeneic stem cell transplant from an unrelated donor, so the T cells may come from the graft donor. Some clones in this sample may be carry-over from other donors' samples. The DNA of the CDR3 is TGTGCCAGCAGCGTCAGGGACCAAGAGACCCAGTACTTC. Encoded protein: CASSVRDQETQYF.